One and the same sample provided the 16 T cell receptor beta chains below, sequenced in a study of CXCR3-negative and CXCR3-positive naive CD8 T cells. It was by 5' RACE with UMI labels that the TRB cDNA libraries were prepared. From its re-call of the 5' RACE reads, TCRdb lists each CDR3 protein once, without DNA. The sample holds over 55,000 distinct CDR3 sequences. Sequencing was carried out using memory CD8+ T cells from blood. The receptors derive from a human donor in good health. Some clones in this sample may be carry-over from other donors' samples.

V usage is TRBV6-1 and J usage is TRBJ2-7; TCRdb returns TRBD2, unconfirmable since there is no DNA. The CDR3 runs to 15 residues. The germline gives CDR1 MNHNS, CDR2 SASEGT. CDR3 residues: CASSEEEGGRYEQYF.

The chain combines TRBV20-1 with TRBJ1-1; the D gene TCRdb calls, TRBD1, cannot be checked with no DNA. This CDR3 contains 12 residues. Germline loops: CDR1 DFQATT, CDR2 SNEGSKA (reference sequence). The CDR3: CSAKTGPTEAFF.

J is TRBJ2-1 and V is TRBV29-1; the TRBD2 assignment by TCRdb is unverifiable without DNA. This CDR3 has 13 residues. Looked up from germline, CDR1 is SQVTM and CDR2 is ANQGSEA. CDR3 amino acids: CSVAAGGLDEQFF.

J is TRBJ2-1 and V is TRBV20-1; TCRdb outputs TRBD1, but without DNA this stays unchecked. Germline V gene sequence: CDR1 DFQATT, CDR2 SNEGSKA (reference sequence). The CDR3 has 14 amino acids. Here the CDR3 reads CSASSGRDWDEQFF.

The V call is TRBV28, the J call TRBJ2-7; TCRdb indicates TRBD1, and absent DNA this call remains unverified. The CDR3 has 14 amino acids. In germline, CDR1 is MDHEN, CDR2 SYDVKM. The chain's CDR3 is CASSFGQGFDEQYF.

The gene calls are TRBV9 and TRBJ2-1; TCRdb gives TRBD1 as the D gene, but with no DNA this cannot be confirmed. CDR3 length: 15 amino acids. Germline CDR1 and CDR2: SGDLS and YYNGEE. The CDR3 spells CASSPRQGAYNEQFF. Filled out from reference TRBV9 and TRBJ2-1, the complete variable domain reads DSGVTQTPKHLITATGQRVTLRCSPRSGDLSVYWYQQSLDQGLQFLIQYYNGEERAKGNILERFSAQQFPDLHSELNLSSLELGDSALYFCASSPRQGAYNEQFFGPGTRLTVL.

This chain connects TRBV27 to TRBJ1-2; the D call of TRBD1 rests on TCRdb alone, since no DNA is present to check it. There are 15 residues in the CDR3. Germline CDR1 reads MNHEY; CDR2 reads SMNVEV (reference sequence). The CDR3 sequence is CASSQGQGLNYGYTF.

This chain uses TRBV5-1 with TRBJ2-1. The CDR3 contains 14 residues. Germline CDR1 is SGHRS and CDR2 is YFSETQ. The CDR3 protein is CASSLGLGLDEQFF.

This chain links TRBV29-1 with TRBJ1-2; TCRdb's D call of TRBD1 is untestable without DNA. The CDR3 spans 13 residues. CDR1 and CDR2 (germline): SQVTM, ANQGSEA. CDR3 residues: CSVVWDRAYGYTF.

The chain recombines TRBV11-3 with TRBJ2-1; no DNA is available, so the TRBD1 call from TCRdb remains unchecked. Germline lookup yields CDR1 SGHNT and CDR2 YENEEA. The CDR3 totals 15 residues. This CDR3 is CASSSRVLRSGEQFF.

CDR3: CSVDRSSYNEQFF. This chain links TRBV29-1 with TRBJ2-1. CDR3 length: 13 residues. Germline-derived CDR1 and CDR2 are SQVTM and ANQGSEA.

The genes are TRBV20-1 and TRBJ2-2; the TCRdb D gene call, TRBD2, has no DNA to confirm it. CDR3 length equals 15 residues. CDR1 and CDR2 from the germline V gene are DFQATT and SNEGSKA (reference sequence). CDR3 sequence reads: CSARTSGHNTGELFF.

The V and J genes are TRBV7-8 and TRBJ2-7; TCRdb lists TRBD1, though no DNA is available to test this call. Per the germline V gene, CDR1 is SGHVS and CDR2 is FQNEAQ. The CDR3 runs 15 residues. The CDR3 here is CASSFGGHSAYEQYF.

J is TRBJ1-2 and V is TRBV20-1; the D call of TRBD1 rests on TCRdb alone, since no DNA is present to check it. CDR1 and CDR2 (germline): DFQATT, SNEGSKA (reference sequence). The CDR3 spans 13 residues. The CDR3 loop reads CSARSTGIRGYTF.

This clonotype ranks as medium-sized in terms of frequency. The V gene is TRBV15, the J gene TRBJ2-4. The V gene's germline CDR1 is LNHNV and CDR2 YYDKDF (reference sequence). There are 13 residues in the CDR3. The CDR3 is CATSQGEQNIQYF.

The gene calls are TRBV20-1 and TRBJ1-1; lacking DNA, the TRBD1 call made by TCRdb goes unchecked. The CDR3 has 13 amino acids. In germline, CDR1 is DFQATT, CDR2 SNEGSKA (reference sequence). This chain's CDR3 is CSASAPVVAEAFF.